These 23 T cell receptor beta chains were all obtained from the same sample, sequenced in a study of blood T cell repertoires in COVID-19. Some clones are missing from TCRdb's copy, which holds only in-frame ones; the method was immunoSEQ multiplex PCR. The sample contains some 130,000 clones, roughly 84% of which appear only once. Specimen: peripheral blood. All receptors derive from a man aged 55 to 70 with acute or convalescent COVID-19.

This clone was observed once. The gene calls are TRBV19 and TRBJ1-2; no reliable D call. Trimming took off 5 bases at V and 0 bases at J, with 13 bases between the two ends. CDR3 length equals 15 residues. Per germline, CDR1 LNHDA and CDR2 SQIVND (reference sequence). The CDR3 region is CASSPDSLANYGYTF. CDR3 DNA sequence: TGTGCCAGTAGTCCCGACTCCCTGGCTAACTATGGCTACACCTTC.

The rearrangement joins TRBV24-1 to TRBJ2-7; D ambiguous. This CDR3 contains 15 residues. Germline values: CDR1 KGHDR, CDR2 SFDVKD. V lost 5 bases, J lost 4 bases, and 17 bases lay in between. CDR3 nucleotides: TGTGCCACCAGTGGCGGAGTCAGTCCTACTTACGAGCAGTACTTC. Its protein product is CATSGGVSPTYEQYF.

J is TRBJ1-2 and V is TRBV9; 11 nucleotides align to TRBD1. This CDR3 has 17 amino acids. Germline loops: CDR1 SGDLS, CDR2 YYNGEE. The V gene end was trimmed by 3 bases and the J gene end by 8 bases; junction bases not matched to a gene: 15. Here the CDR3 reads CASSDPGQGAPWRGYTF. The CDR3 DNA reads as TGTGCCAGCAGCGACCCCGGACAGGGGGCACCTTGGAGGGGCTACACCTTC.

The V gene is TRBV12-5, the J gene TRBJ2-1; no clear D. The V and J ends lost 0 bases and 1 base respectively, with 10 bases between them. This CDR3 contains 16 residues. Germline CDR1 LGHNT, CDR2 FRNRAP. The CDR3 sequence is CASGLVRKESYNEQFF. The CDR3 nucleotides read TGTGCTAGTGGTTTGGTACGAAAGGAGTCCTACAATGAGCAGTTCTTC.

The chain carries TRBV5-1 and TRBJ2-5, with 14 positions matching TRBD2. There are 16 residues in the CDR3. CDR1 and CDR2 from the germline V gene are SGHRS and YFSETQ. V dropped 4 bases and J dropped 2; count of bases not matched to a gene: 4. CDR3 in DNA: TGCGCCAGCAGCGAGGGACTAGCGGGAGCTCAAGAGACCCAGTACTTC. It yields the protein CASSEGLAGAQETQYF.

The V gene is TRBV6-6, the J gene TRBJ2-5; 7 nucleotides agree with TRBD2. The junction had 9 bases not matched to a gene; V was cut back by 4 bases and J by 1 base. Germline V gene data show CDR1 as MNHNY and CDR2 as SVGAGI (reference sequence). The CDR3 has 16 residues. The CDR3 protein is CASSSRTRLGQETQYF. The CDR3 nucleotides are TGTGCCAGCAGTTCTCGGACTAGACTGGGCCAAGAGACCCAGTACTTC.

This rearrangement joins TRBV9 to TRBJ2-2; 8 nucleotides line up with TRBD2. The ends lost 4 bases at V and 1 base at J; junction bases unmatched: 3. CDR3 length equals 15 residues. CDR1 and CDR2 (germline): SGDLS, YYNGEE. CDR3 sequence: CASSRGLGNTGELFF. The DNA of the CDR3 is TGTGCCAGCAGCAGGGGACTAGGGAACACCGGGGAGCTGTTTTTT.

The chain uses TRBV5-5 and TRBJ2-7; 11 positions match TRBD2. CDR1 SGHKS and CDR2 YYEKEE come from the germline V gene (reference sequence). This CDR3 has 18 amino acids. The trim removed 0 bases at V and 1 base at J, leaving 9 bases unmatched. The CDR3, as DNA: TGTGCCAGCAGCTTGGCCTCGGGACTAGCGGCGAATTCCTACGAGCAGTACTTC. Residues: CASSLASGLAANSYEQYF.

The chain uses TRBV9 and TRBJ2-3, with D unclear. The CDR3 length is 14 residues. Germline V lookup: CDR1 SGDLS, CDR2 YYNGEE. Trimming stripped 1 base from V and 1 base from J, with 7 bases between. This chain's CDR3 is CASSVQSGTDTQYF. CDR3 in DNA: TGTGCCAGCAGCGTACAAAGCGGCACAGATACGCAGTATTTT.

The chain combines TRBV5-5 with TRBJ1-1; D is ambiguous. The germline V gene has CDR1 SGHKS and CDR2 YYEKEE (reference sequence). Trimming cost V 4 bases and J 11 bases, with 12 bases left between them. This CDR3 contains 11 residues. The CDR3 region has the DNA TGTGCCAGCAGCCCCCGTGAGGAGGCTTTCTTT. Translation gives CASSPREEAFF. Full variable domain (missing parts from reference TRBV5-5 and TRBJ1-1): DAGVTQSPTHLIKTRGQQVTLRCSPISGHKSVSWYQQVLGQGPQFIFQYYEKEERGRGNFPDRFSARQFPNYSSELNVNALLLGDSALYLCASSPREEAFFGQGTRLTVV.

The rearrangement links TRBV5-1 to TRBJ1-1; possible D gene TRBD1, 6 bases. This CDR3 contains 14 residues. The germline CDR1 and CDR2 sequences are SGHRS and YFSETQ. Trimming shortened V by 0 bases and J by 6 bases, and 12 bases separated the two germline ends. The CDR3 DNA reads as TGCGCCAGCAGCTTGGCAAGGGGGAGGGCTGAAGCTTTCTTT. Residues: CASSLARGRAEAFF.

V usage is TRBV10-3 and J usage is TRBJ1-5; 7 bases agree with TRBD1. With 6 bases clipped from V and 4 bases from J, the junction kept 9 bases outside the gene matches. The CDR3 length is 15 residues. The germline V gene has CDR1 ENHRY and CDR2 SYGVKD. CDR3 sequence (DNA): TGTGCCATCAGCGCTTCCGGGACAGCAAATCAGCCCCAGCATTTT. Encoded protein: CAISASGTANQPQHF.

This chain connects TRBV5-1 to TRBJ2-7; the match to TRBD1 covers 10 bases. The J segment lost 3 bases and the V segment lost 4 bases, leaving 7 bases of the junction unmatched. CDR3 length: 15 amino acids. Germline lookup yields CDR1 SGHRS and CDR2 YFSETQ. As DNA, the CDR3 is TGCGCCAGCAGCCGCACCGGGACAGGGGACTACGAGCAGTACTTC. Its protein product is CASSRTGTGDYEQYF.

A few counts support this clone. J is TRBJ2-1 and V is TRBV24-1; the D gene is possibly TRBD1 (6 bases). This CDR3 region has 16 residues. V lost 1 base to trimming and J lost 8 bases, with 17 bases between them. The germline gives CDR1 KGHDR, CDR2 SFDVKD. The CDR3 loop reads CATSDLRPGVRDEQFF. The CDR3 DNA reads as TGTGCCACCAGTGATTTAAGGCCAGGGGTCCGGGATGAGCAGTTCTTC.

This clone appeared once. The rearrangement links TRBV5-4 to TRBJ2-1, with TRBD1 identical over 7 bases. Germline V gives CDR1 SGHNT, CDR2 YYREEE (reference sequence). The CDR3 totals 14 residues. With V trimmed by 3 bases and J by 7 bases, 7 bases remained unmatched. CDR3 region: CASSSPGQLNEQFF. CDR3 nucleotide sequence: TGTGCCAGCAGCTCGCCGGGACAGCTGAATGAGCAGTTCTTC. Full variable domain (outside the CDR3, taken from reference TRBV5-4 and TRBJ2-1): ETGVTQSPTHLIKTRGQQVTLRCSSQSGHNTVSWYQQALGQGPQFIFQYYREEENGRGNFPPRFSGLQFPNYSSELNVNALELDDSALYLCASSSPGQLNEQFFGPGTRLTVL.

The chain uses TRBV7-8 and TRBJ1-2; 9 positions agree with TRBD1. The J segment lost 5 bases and the V segment lost 2 bases, leaving 3 bases of the junction unmatched. The CDR3 has 14 amino acids. Germline V gives CDR1 SGHVS, CDR2 FQNEAQ. The CDR3 region is CASSLTGTGYGYTF. CDR3 DNA sequence: TGTGCCAGCAGCTTAACCGGGACAGGGTATGGCTACACCTTC.

The rearrangement uses TRBV5-4 and TRBJ1-3; the D gene is possibly TRBD1 (6 bases). V was pared by 0 bases and J by 0 bases, with 13 bases between. The germline gives CDR1 SGHNT, CDR2 YYREEE (reference sequence). The CDR3 length is 17 residues. The CDR3 protein is CASSLEGGLHSGNTIYF. The CDR3 region has the DNA TGTGCCAGCAGCTTGGAGGGGGGGCTCCACTCTGGAAACACCATATATTTT.

V gene TRBV6-6 combines with J gene TRBJ2-1; possible D gene TRBD2, 7 bases. The germline V gene has CDR1 MNHNY and CDR2 SVGAGI (reference sequence). This CDR3 contains 14 residues. Deletions cut 11 bases from V and 4 bases from J, with 18 bases between. The CDR3 loop reads CAAEGGLRYNEQFF. CDR3 bases: TGTGCCGCGGAGGGGGGGCTACGTTACAATGAGCAGTTCTTC.

V and J are TRBV6-4 and TRBJ2-3; 10 bases agree with TRBD2. The germline gives CDR1 MRHNA, CDR2 SNTAGT. V was clipped by 5 bases and J by 2 bases; unmatched bases: 4. This CDR3 is built from 15 residues. The CDR3: CASSFSGGATDTQYF. Written as DNA, the CDR3 is TGTGCCAGCAGTTTCAGCGGGGGGGCCACAGATACGCAGTATTTT.

The chain is built from TRBV2 and TRBJ2-3; 10 bases match TRBD2. V gave up 1 base and J gave up 0 bases; unmatched junction bases: 7. The CDR3 extends over 18 amino acids. Looked up from germline, CDR1 is SNHLY and CDR2 is FYNNEI. CDR3 bases: TGTGCCAGCAGTGAAGGTACAACTAGCGGGATTAGCACAGATACGCAGTATTTT. Protein: CASSEGTTSGISTDTQYF.

The rearrangement links TRBV19 to TRBJ1-2; D is ambiguous. Germline values: CDR1 LNHDA, CDR2 SQIVND (reference sequence). V dropped 4 bases and J dropped 4 bases, with 13 bases sitting between them. CDR3 size: 14 residues. Here the CDR3 reads CASSKPLTIYGYTF. CDR3 DNA: TGTGCCAGTAGTAAACCCTTGACAATCTATGGCTACACCTTC.

This clone was recorded only once. The CDR3 bases are TGCGCCAGCTCTAGCGGGGAGAGGACAGATACGCAGTATTTT. Translation: CASSSGERTDTQYF. The chain is built from TRBV5-1 and TRBJ2-3, with 9 bases fitting TRBD2. The V gene's germline CDR1 is SGHRS and CDR2 YFSETQ. The CDR3 runs 14 residues. Unmatched junction bases numbered 6, after V lost 7 bases and J lost 3 bases.

The chain links TRBV29-1 to TRBJ1-1, with D hard to call. From germline, CDR1 is SQVTM and CDR2 ANQGSEA. The CDR3 spans 11 residues. V dropped 8 bases and J dropped 7 bases, with 14 bases sitting between them. Here the CDR3 reads CSPGRVREAFF. CDR3 in DNA: TGCAGCCCCGGGAGGGTCCGTGAAGCTTTCTTT.